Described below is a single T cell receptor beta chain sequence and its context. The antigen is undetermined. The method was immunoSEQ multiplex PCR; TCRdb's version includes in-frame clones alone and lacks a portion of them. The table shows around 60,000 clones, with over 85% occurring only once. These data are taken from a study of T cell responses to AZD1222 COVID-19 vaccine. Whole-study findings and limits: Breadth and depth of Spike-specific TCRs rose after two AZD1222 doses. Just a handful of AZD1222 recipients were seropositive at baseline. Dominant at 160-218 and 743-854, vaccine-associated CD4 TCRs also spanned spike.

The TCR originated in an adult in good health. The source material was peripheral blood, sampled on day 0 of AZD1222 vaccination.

This chain's CDR3 is CASSPGSTNYGYTF. For the CDR3, the DNA is TGTGCCAGCTCACCGGGGTCTACTAACTATGGCTACACCTTC. The chain combines TRBV18 with TRBJ1-2; D remains ambiguous. There are 14 residues in the CDR3. Trimming cost V 3 bases and J 0 bases, with 8 bases left between them. Germline values: CDR1 KGHSH, CDR2 LQKENI. Complete variable domain (other parts from reference TRBV18 and TRBJ1-2): NAGVMQNPRHLVRRRGQEARLRCSPMKGHSHVYWYRQLPEEGLKFMVYLQKENIIDESGMPKERFSAEFPKEGPSILRIQQVVRGDSAAYFCASSPGSTNYGYTFGSGTRLTVV.